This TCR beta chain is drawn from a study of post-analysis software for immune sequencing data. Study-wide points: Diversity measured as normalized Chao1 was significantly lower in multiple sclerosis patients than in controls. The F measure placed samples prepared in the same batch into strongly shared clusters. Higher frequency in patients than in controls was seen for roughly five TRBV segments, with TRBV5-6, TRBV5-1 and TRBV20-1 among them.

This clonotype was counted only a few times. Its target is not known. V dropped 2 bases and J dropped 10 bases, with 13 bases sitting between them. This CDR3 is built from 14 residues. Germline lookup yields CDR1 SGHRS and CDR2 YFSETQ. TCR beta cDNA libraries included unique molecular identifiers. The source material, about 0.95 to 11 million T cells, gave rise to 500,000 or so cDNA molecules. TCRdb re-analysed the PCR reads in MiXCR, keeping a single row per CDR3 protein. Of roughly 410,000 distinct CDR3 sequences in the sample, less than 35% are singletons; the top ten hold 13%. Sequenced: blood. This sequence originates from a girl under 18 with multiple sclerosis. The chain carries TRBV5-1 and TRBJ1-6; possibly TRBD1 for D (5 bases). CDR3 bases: TGCGCCAGCAGCTTCGGGCAGGGACCCTCACCCCTCCACTTT. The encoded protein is CASSFGQGPSPLHF.